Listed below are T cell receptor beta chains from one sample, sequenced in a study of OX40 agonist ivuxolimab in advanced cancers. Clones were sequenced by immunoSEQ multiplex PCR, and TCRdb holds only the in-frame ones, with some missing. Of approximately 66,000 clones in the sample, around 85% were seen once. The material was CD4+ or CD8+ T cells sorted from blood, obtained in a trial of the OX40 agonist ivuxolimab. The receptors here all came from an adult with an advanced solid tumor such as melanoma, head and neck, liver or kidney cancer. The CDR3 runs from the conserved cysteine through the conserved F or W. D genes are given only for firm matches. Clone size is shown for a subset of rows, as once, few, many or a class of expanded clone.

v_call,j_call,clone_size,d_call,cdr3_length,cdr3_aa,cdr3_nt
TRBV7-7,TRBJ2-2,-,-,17,CASSWAVGADDTGELFF,TGTGCCAGCAGCTGGGCCGTGGGGGCTGATGACACCGGGGAGCTGTTTTTT
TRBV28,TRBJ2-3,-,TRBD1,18,CASSLFGQGRPGTDTQYF,TGTGCCAGCAGTTTATTCGGACAGGGGAGGCCGGGCACAGATACGCAGTATTTT
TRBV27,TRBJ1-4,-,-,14,CASRFSRGYEKLFF,TGTGCCAGCAGGTTCTCAAGGGGATATGAAAAACTGTTTTTT
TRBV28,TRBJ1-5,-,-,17,CASSLTLQGGMHQPQHF,TGTGCCAGCAGTTTAACATTGCAGGGCGGCATGCATCAGCCCCAGCATTTT
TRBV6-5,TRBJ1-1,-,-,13,CASNAYMNTEAFF,TGTGCCAGCAATGCCTACATGAACACTGAAGCTTTCTTT
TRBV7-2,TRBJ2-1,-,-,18,CASSLASGGPRSYNEQFF,TGTGCCAGCAGCTTAGCATCGGGGGGCCCCCGCTCCTACAATGAGCAGTTCTTC
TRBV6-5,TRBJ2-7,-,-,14,CASSYSGRFYEQYF,TGTGCCAGCAGTTACTCAGGCAGGTTCTACGAGCAGTACTTC
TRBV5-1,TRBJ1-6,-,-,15,CASSLAVRGLSALHF,TGCGCCAGCAGCTTGGCTGTTAGGGGCCTGTCGGCCCTCCACTTT
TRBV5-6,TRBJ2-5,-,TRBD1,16,CASSSGQGAFQETQYF,TGTGCCAGCAGCTCTGGACAGGGGGCGTTCCAAGAGACCCAGTACTTC
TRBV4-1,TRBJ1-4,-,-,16,CASSLGPGLGNEKLFF,TGCGCCAGCAGCCTTGGACCGGGACTGGGGAATGAAAAACTGTTTTTT
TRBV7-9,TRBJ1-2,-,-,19,CASSLVSFDRSSPNYGYTF,TGTGCCAGCAGCTTAGTTAGCTTCGACAGGTCGTCCCCTAACTATGGCTACACCTTC
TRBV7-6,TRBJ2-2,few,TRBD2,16,CASSFASGSNTGELFF,TGTGCCAGCAGCTTTGCTAGCGGGAGTAACACCGGGGAGCTGTTTTTT
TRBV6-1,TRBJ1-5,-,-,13,CASDVVAGQPQHF,TGTGCCAGCGACGTCGTGGCGGGTCAGCCCCAGCATTTT
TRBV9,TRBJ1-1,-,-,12,CASSVEASEAFF,TGTGCCAGCAGCGTAGAAGCGTCTGAAGCTTTCTTT
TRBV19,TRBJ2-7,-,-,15,CASSIGPGANYEQYF,TGTGCCAGTAGTATTGGCCCGGGGGCGAACTACGAGCAGTACTTC
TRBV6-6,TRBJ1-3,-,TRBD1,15,CASRSNRGPGNTIYF,TGTGCCAGCAGGTCGAACAGGGGGCCCGGAAACACCATATATTTT
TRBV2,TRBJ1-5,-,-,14,CASSESDWLQPQHF,TGTGCCAGCAGTGAAAGTGATTGGTTGCAGCCCCAGCATTTT
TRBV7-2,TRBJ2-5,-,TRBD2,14,CASSLTGGQETQYF,TGTGCCAGCAGCTTAACGGGAGGCCAAGAGACCCAGTACTTC
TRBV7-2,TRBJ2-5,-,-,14,CASSLAARGETQYF,TGTGCCAGCAGCTTGGCAGCGAGGGGAGAGACCCAGTACTTC
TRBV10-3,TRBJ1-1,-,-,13,CAIKLQGNTEAFF,TGTGCCATCAAGTTACAGGGGAACACTGAAGCTTTCTTT
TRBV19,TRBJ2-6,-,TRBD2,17,CASSTASGSSGANVLTF,TGTGCCAGTAGTACCGCTAGCGGGAGCTCTGGGGCCAACGTCCTGACTTTC
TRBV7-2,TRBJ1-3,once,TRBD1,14,CASSRGQGYGTIYF,TGTGCCAGCAGCCGAGGACAGGGGTACGGCACCATATATTTT
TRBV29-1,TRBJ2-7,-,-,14,CSVGDFGRAYEQYF,TGCAGCGTTGGGGACTTTGGCCGCGCATACGAGCAGTACTTC
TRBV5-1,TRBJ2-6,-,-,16,CASSLAGGSGANVLTF,TGCGCCAGCAGCTTGGCCGGAGGGTCTGGGGCCAACGTCCTGACTTTC
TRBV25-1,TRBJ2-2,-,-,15,CASSESGRKTGELFF,TGTGCCAGCAGTGAATCGGGGAGGAAGACCGGGGAGCTGTTTTTT
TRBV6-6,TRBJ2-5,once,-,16,CASSYSRGSHQETQYF,TGTGCCAGCAGTTACTCGAGAGGGTCGCACCAAGAGACCCAGTACTTC
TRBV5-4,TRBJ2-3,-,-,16,CASSLAIQDVTDTQYF,TGTGCCAGCAGCTTGGCCATCCAGGACGTCACAGATACGCAGTATTTT
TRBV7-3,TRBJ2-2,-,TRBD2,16,CASSRIAGADTGELFF,TGTGCCAGCAGCAGAATAGCGGGAGCGGACACCGGGGAGCTGTTTTTT
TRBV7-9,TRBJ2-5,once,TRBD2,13,CASSYYGGETQYF,TGTGCCAGCAGCTATTACGGGGGGGAGACCCAGTACTTC
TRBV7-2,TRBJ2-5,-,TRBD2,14,CASSPLAAGETQYF,TGTGCCAGCAGCCCCCTAGCGGCGGGGGAGACCCAGTACTTC
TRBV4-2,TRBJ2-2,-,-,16,CASSQEGGGNTGELFF,TGTGCCAGCAGCCAGGAGGGGGGCGGGAACACCGGGGAGCTGTTTTTT
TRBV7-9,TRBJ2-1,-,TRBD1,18,CASNTFPHTGGWASEQFF,TGTGCCAGCAACACTTTCCCACACACAGGGGGGTGGGCGAGTGAGCAGTTCTTC
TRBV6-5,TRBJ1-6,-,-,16,CASSYSNRVSISPLHF,TGTGCCAGCAGTTACTCGAACAGGGTATCTATTTCACCCCTCCACTTT